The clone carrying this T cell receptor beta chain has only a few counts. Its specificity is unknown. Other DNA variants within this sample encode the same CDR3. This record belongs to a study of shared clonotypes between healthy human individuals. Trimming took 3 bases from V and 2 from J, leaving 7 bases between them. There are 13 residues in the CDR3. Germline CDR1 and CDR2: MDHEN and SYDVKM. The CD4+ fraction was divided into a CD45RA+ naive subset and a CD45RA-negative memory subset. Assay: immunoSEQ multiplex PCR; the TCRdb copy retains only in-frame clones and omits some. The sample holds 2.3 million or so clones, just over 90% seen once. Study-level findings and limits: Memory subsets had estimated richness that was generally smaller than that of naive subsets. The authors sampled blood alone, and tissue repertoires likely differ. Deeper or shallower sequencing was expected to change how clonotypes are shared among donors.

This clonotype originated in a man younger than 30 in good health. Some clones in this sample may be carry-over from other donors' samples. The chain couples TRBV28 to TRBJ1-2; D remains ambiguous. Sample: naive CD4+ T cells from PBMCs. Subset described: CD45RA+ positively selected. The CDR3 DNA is TGTGCCAGCAGTTTGGGCGGAAACTATGGCTACACCTTC. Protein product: CASSLGGNYGYTF.